This note documents a single TCR beta chain sequence. What it binds is not known. The CDR3 runs to 15 residues. Germline V gene sequence: CDR1 MGHRA, CDR2 YSYEKL. The V segment lost 7 bases and the J segment 4 bases; nucleotides outside the gene matches: 8. This table comes from immunoSEQ multiplex PCR, and its TCRdb copy is limited to in-frame clones, with some not included. The repertoire has about 94,000 clones, roughly nine tenths of them found once; the top ten carry about 10%. The data stem from a study of PD-1 blockade in classical Hodgkin lymphoma. The study, taken as a whole, reports: With CD4+ cells, TCR diversity rose significantly by C4D1, but not with CD8+ cells. Complete responders had baseline diversity similar to newly diagnosed patients. Repertoire difference causes, possibly disease activity or prior therapy, remain undefined. Reported findings placed baseline TCR diversity lower in newly diagnosed patients (compared with healthy donors).

Patients all relapsed after autologous stem cell transplantation, and there was variation in brentuximab vedotin exposure. Sequences were derived from peripheral blood mononuclear cells (PBMCs), sampled before the second cycle of nivolumab. The rearrangement joins TRBV4-1 to TRBJ1-5; 9 positions match TRBD1. This clonotype was obtained from a human donor with classical Hodgkin lymphoma. The CDR3 DNA follows: TGCGCCAGCAAGGAGGACAGGGGAAGTAATCAGCCCCAGCATTTT. Protein sequence: CASKEDRGSNQPQHF.